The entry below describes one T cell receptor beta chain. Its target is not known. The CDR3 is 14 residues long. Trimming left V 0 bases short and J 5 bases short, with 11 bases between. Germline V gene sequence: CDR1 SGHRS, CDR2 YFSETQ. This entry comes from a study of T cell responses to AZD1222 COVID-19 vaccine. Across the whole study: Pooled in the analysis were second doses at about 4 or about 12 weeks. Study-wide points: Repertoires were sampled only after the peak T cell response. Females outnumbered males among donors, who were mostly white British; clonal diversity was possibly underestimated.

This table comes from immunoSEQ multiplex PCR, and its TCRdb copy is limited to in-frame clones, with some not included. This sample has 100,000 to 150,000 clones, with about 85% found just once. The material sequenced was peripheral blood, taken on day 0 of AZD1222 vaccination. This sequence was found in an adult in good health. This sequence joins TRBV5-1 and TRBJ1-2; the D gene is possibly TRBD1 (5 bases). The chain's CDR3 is CASSLARAGYGYTF. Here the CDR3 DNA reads TGCGCCAGCAGCTTGGCCAGGGCAGGGTATGGCTACACCTTC.